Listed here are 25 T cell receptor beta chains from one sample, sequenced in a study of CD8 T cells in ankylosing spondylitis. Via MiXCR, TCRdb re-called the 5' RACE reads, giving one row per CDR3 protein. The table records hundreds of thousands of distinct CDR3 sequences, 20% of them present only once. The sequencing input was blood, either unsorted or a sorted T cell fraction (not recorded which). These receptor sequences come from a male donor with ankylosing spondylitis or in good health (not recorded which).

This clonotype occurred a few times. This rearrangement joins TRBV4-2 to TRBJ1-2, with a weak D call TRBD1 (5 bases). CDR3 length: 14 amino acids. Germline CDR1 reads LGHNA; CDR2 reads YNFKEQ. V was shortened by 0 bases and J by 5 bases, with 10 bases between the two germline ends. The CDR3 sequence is CASSQDGTDYGYTF. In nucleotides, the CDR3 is TGTGCCAGCAGCCAAGATGGGACGGATTATGGCTACACCTTC.

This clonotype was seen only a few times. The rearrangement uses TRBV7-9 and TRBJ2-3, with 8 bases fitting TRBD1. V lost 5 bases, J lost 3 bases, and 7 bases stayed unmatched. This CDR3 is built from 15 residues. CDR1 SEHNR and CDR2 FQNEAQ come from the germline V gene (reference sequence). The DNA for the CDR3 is TGTGCCAGCAGCGCACAGGGGGACCAAACAGATACGCAGTATTTT. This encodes CASSAQGDQTDTQYF.

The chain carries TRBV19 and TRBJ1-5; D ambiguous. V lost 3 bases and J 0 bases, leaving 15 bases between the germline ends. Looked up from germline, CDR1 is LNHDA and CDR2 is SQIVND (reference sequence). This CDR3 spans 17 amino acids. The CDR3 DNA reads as TGTGCCAGTAGTATCCCAGAAAACAAGAATAGCAATCAGCCCCAGCATTTT. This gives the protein CASSIPENKNSNQPQHF.

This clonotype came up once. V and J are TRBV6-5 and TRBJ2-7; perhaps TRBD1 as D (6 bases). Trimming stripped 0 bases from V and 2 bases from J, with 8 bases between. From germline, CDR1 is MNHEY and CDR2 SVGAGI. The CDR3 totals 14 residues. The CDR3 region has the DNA TGTGCCAGCAGTTACTCGCAGGGGCCCTACGAGCAGTACGTC. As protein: CASSYSQGPYEQYV.

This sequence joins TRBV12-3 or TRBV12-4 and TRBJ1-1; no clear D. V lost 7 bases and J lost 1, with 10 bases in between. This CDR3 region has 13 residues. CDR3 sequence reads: CASTPFRNTEAFF. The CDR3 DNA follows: TGTGCCAGCACCCCCTTTCGGAACACTGAAGCTTTCTTT.

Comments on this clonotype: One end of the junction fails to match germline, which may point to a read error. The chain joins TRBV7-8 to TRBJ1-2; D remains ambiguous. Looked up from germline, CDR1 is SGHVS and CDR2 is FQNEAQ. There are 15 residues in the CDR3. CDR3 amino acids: CASNLEAATIYGYTF. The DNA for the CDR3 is TGTGCCAGCAACTTAGAGGCAGCCACAATCTATGGCTACACCTTC.

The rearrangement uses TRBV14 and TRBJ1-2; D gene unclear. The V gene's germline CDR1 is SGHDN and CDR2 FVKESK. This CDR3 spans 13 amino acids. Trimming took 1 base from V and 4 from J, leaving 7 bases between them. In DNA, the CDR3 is TGTGCCAGCAGCCAAGGAGGACCCTATGGCTACACCTTC. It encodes CASSQGGPYGYTF.

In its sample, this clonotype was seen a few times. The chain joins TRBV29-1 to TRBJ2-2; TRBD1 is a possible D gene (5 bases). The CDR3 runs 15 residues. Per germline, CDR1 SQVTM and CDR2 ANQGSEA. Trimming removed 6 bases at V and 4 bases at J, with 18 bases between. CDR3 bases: TGCAGCGTGGAGCCAACCCCAGGGTTCACCGGGGAGCTGTTTTTT. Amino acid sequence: CSVEPTPGFTGELFF.

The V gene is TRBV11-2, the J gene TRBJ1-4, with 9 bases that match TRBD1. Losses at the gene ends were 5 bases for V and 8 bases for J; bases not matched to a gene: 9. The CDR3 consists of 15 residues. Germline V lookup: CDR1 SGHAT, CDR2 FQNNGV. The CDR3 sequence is CASSPRTGTGEKLFF. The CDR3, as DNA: TGTGCCAGCAGCCCCCGGACCGGGACAGGGGAAAAACTGTTTTTT.

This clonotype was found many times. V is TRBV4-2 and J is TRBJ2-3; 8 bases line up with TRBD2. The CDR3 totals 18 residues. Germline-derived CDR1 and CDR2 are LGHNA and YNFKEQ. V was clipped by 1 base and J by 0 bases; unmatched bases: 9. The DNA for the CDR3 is TGTGCCAGCAGCCAAGTCCAGAGGGCTAGCGGGAGCACAGATACGCAGTATTTT. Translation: CASSQVQRASGSTDTQYF.

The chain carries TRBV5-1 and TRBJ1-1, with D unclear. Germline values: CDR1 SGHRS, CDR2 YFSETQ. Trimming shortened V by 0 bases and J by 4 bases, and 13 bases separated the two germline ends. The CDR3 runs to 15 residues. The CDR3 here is CASSLAGGYATEAFF. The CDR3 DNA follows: TGCGCCAGCAGCTTGGCAGGAGGGTATGCCACTGAAGCTTTCTTT.

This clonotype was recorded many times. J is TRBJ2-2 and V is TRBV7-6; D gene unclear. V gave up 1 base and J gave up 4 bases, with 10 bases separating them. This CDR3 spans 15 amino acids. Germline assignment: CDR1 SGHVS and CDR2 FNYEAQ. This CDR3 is CASSLVGMGTGELFF. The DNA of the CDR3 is TGTGCCAGCAGCTTAGTAGGGATGGGCACCGGGGAGCTGTTTTTT.

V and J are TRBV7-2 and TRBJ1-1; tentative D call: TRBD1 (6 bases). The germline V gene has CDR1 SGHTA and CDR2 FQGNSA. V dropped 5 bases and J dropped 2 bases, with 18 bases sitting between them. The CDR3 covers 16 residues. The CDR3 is CASSRTPGHTNTEAFF. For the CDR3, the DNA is TGTGCCAGCAGCCGAACGCCGGGACACACTAACACTGAAGCTTTCTTT.

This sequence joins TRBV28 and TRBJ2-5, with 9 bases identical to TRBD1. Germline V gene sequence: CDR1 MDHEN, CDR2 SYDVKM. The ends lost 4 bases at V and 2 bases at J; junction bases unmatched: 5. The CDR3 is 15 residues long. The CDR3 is CASSYGTGRQETQYF. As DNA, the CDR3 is TGTGCCAGCAGTTATGGGACAGGGAGACAAGAGACCCAGTACTTC.

This CDR3 is CASSYSGRKGSPLHF. The CDR3 nucleotides read TGTGCCAGCAGTTACTCGGGCAGGAAGGGATCACCCCTCCACTTT. V usage is TRBV6-5 and J usage is TRBJ1-6; D is unclear. Germline loops: CDR1 MNHEY, CDR2 SVGAGI. CDR3 size: 15 residues. Trimming removed 0 bases at V and 10 bases at J, with 13 bases between.

The CDR3 bases are TGTGCCAGCAGCGTATGGGGAGGCACTGAAGCTTTCTTT. Amino acids: CASSVWGGTEAFF. This chain connects TRBV9 to TRBJ1-1; D call uncertain. Germline loops: CDR1 SGDLS, CDR2 YYNGEE. The germline V and J ends were trimmed by 1 base and 4 bases, with 8 bases remaining between them. The CDR3 has 13 amino acids.

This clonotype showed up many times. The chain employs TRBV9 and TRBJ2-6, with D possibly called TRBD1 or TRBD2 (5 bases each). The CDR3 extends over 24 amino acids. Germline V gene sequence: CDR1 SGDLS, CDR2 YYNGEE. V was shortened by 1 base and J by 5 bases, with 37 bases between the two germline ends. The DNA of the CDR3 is TGTGCCAGCAGCGTACGCCCTAGGGACGACTCTGGGCACGACTCTGGTTTTCGGGCCAACGTCCTGACTTTC. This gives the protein CASSVRPRDDSGHDSGFRANVLTF.

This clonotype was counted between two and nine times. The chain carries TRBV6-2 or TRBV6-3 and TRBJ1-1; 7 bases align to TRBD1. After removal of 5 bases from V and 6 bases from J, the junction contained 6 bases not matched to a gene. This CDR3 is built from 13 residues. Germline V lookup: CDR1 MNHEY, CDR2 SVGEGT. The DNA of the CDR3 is TGTGCCAGCAGTCACAACAGGGGTTCTGAAGCTTTCTTT. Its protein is CASSHNRGSEAFF.

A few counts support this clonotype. The DNA of the CDR3 is TGTGCCAGCTCACCACTACGGGAACCCGTCTCTTATGGCTACACCTTC. Its protein is CASSPLREPVSYGYTF. The chain has TRBV18 and TRBJ1-2, with D unclear. CDR1 and CDR2 (germline): KGHSH, LQKENI. V was clipped by 1 base and J by 5 bases, with 17 bases between them. This CDR3 spans 16 amino acids.

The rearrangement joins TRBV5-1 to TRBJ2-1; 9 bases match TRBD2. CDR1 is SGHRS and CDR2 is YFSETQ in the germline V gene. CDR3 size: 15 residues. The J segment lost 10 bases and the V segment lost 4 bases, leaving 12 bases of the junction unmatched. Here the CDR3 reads CASSSSGSWGGEQFF. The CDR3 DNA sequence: TGCGCCAGCAGCAGTAGCGGGAGTTGGGGGGGCGAGCAGTTCTTC. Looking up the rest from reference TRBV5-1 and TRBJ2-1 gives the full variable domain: KAGVTQTPRYLIKTRGQQVTLSCSPISGHRSVSWYQQTPGQGLQFLFEYFSETQRNKGNFPGRFSGRQFSNSRSEMNVSTLELGDSALYLCASSSSGSWGGEQFFGPGTRLTVL.

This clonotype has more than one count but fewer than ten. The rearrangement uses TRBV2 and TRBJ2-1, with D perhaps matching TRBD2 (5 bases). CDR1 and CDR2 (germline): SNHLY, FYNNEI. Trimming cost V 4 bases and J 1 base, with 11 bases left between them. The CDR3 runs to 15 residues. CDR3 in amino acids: CASSGRTASYNEQFF. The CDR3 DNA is TGTGCCAGCAGTGGGAGGACGGCTTCCTACAATGAGCAGTTCTTC.

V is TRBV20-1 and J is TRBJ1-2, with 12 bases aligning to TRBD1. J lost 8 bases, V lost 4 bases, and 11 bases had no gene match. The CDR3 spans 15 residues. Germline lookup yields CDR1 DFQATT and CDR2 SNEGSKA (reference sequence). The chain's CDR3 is CSAIDGTGGTRGYTF. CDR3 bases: TGCAGTGCTATAGATGGGACAGGGGGCACGAGGGGCTACACCTTC.

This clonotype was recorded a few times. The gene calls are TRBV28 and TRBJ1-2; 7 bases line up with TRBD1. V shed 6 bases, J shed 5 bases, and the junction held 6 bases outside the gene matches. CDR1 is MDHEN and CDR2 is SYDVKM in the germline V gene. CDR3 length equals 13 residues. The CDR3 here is CASSSGTDYGYTF. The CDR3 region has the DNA TGTGCCAGCAGCTCCGGGACAGATTATGGCTACACCTTC.

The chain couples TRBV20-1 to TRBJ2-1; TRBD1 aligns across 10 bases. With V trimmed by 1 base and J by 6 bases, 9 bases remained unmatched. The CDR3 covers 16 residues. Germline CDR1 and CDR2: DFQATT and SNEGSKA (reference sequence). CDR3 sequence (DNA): TGCAGTGCTAGAGGGGACCCGGGACAGGGGTTCAATGAGCAGTTCTTC. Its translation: CSARGDPGQGFNEQFF.

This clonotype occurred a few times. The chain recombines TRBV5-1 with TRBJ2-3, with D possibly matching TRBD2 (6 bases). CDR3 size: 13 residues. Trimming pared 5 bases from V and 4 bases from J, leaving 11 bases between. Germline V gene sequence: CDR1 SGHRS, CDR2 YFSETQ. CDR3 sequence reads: CASRRGGADTQYF. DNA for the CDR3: TGCGCCAGCAGGCGGGGCGGCGCAGATACGCAGTATTTT.